The text below deals with one T cell receptor (beta chain). This sample is part of a study of blood T cell repertoires in COVID-19. Germline V gene lookup returns CDR1 KGHDR and CDR2 SFDVKD. There are 14 residues in the CDR3. Trimming took off 4 bases at V and 11 bases at J, with 17 bases between the two ends. In the authors' methods: By means of reference gene primer amplification, nucleated cell counts were estimated. Profiled with immunoSEQ multiplex PCR; TCRdb holds only in-frame clones, not every one. V, J and clone size reflect that table, while D and trimming were determined from the DNA. The top ten clones hold around 0.63% of a sample with roughly 200,000 clones, roughly 90% of them seen once.

The specimen sequenced was peripheral blood. The chain combines TRBV24-1 with TRBJ1-5; possible D gene TRBD1, 6 bases. The receptor's source is a man aged 45-65 years with acute or convalescent COVID-19. CDR3 sequence reads: CATSDPKTGLAQHF. The CDR3 nucleotides are TGTGCCACCAGTGACCCCAAGACAGGCCTGGCCCAGCATTTT.